The source of this T cell receptor beta chain is a study of cytomegalovirus exposure and HLA in healthy donors. Study-wide context: The approximately 670 first-cohort repertoires and the 130 or so validation repertoires shared the same platform, a later analysis reported.

Trimming pared 1 base from V and 4 bases from J, leaving 11 bases between. The CDR3 extends over 15 amino acids. Germline assignment: CDR1 SGHRS and CDR2 YFSETQ. Study observations and caveats: The study recorded more than 150 TCR beta chains that were cytomegalovirus-associated.

This table comes from immunoSEQ multiplex PCR, and its TCRdb copy is limited to in-frame clones, with some not included. There are around 150,000 clones in the sample; 86% occur only once, and 5% to 7% lies in the top ten. Comment on this clone: The target antigen is unknown.

The source is a woman in her twenties or thirties in good health and CMV-seronegative. The sequenced material came from PBMCs. The J gene is TRBJ1-4, the V gene TRBV5-1; D perhaps matches TRBD1 (6 bases). CDR3 residues: CASSLQGPRNEKLFF. The CDR3 DNA sequence: TGCGCCAGCAGCTTGCAGGGGCCGCGTAATGAAAAACTGTTTTTT.